Sequencing of this T cell receptor (beta chain) was carried out in a study of shared clonotypes between healthy human individuals. It was at deep level that the assay was run. 200 to 250 ng DNA, around 30,000 T cell genomes, went into each sorted-subset replicate PCR. Only in-frame clones appear in the TCRdb table, and some are missing; sequencing was by immunoSEQ multiplex PCR. This table has 600,000 or so clones, roughly 98% appearing once. CD45RO-negative cells were positively selected for CCR7, leaving out terminally differentiated effector memory CD45RA+ cells. The CDR3 runs 15 residues. After removal of 2 bases from V and 4 bases from J, the junction contained 2 bases not matched to a gene. Germline V gene data show CDR1 as SGHTA and CDR2 as FQGTGA.

The chain recombines TRBV7-3 with TRBJ2-1, with TRBD2 identical over 10 bases. The source is a man aged 30 to 39 in good health. Sequenced material: naive CD8+ T cells sorted from blood. CDR3 sequence (DNA): TGTGCCAGCAGCTTACTAGCGGGAGAATACAATGAGCAGTTCTTC. Residues: CASSLLAGEYNEQFF.